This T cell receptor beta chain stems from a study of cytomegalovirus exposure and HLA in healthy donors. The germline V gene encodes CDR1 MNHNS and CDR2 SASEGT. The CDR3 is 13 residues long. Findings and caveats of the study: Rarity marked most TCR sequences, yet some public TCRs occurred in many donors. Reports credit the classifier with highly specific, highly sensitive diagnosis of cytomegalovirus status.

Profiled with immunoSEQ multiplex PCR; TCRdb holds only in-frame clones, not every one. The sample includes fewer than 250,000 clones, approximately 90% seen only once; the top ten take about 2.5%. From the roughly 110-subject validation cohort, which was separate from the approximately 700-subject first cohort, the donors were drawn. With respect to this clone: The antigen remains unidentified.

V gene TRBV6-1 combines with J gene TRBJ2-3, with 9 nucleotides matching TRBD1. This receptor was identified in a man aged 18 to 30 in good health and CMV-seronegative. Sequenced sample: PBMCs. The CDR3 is CAGRDRVADTQYF. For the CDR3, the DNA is TGTGCGGGAAGGGACAGGGTAGCAGATACGCAGTATTTT.